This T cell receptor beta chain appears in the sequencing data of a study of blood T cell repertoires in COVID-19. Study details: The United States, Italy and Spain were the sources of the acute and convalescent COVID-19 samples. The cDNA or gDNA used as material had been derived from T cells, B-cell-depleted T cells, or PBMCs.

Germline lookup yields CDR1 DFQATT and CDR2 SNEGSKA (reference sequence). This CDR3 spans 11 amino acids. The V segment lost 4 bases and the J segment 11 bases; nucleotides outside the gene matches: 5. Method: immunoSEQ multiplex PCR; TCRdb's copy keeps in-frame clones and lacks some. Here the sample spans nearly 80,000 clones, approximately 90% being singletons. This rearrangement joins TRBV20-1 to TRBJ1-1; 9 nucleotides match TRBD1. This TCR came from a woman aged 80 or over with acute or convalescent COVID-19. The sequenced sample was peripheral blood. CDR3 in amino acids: CSAIAGTGAFF. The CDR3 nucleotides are TGCAGTGCTATTGCCGGGACAGGGGCTTTCTTT.